This TCR beta chain comes out of a study of blood T cell repertoires in COVID-19. At the level of the study: Samples of COVID-19 (acute and convalescent) were obtained from the United States, Italy and Spain. Sources were T cells, B-cell-depleted T cells, or PBMCs; the material itself was cDNA or gDNA.

This clone was counted a few times. The CDR3 totals 12 residues. Looked up from germline, CDR1 is SNHLY and CDR2 is FYNNEI. The V and J ends lost 4 bases and 4 bases respectively, with 7 bases between them. As processed by the authors: Amplification from reference gene primers served as the basis for estimated nucleated cell counts. Libraries were prepared by immunoSEQ multiplex PCR; TCRdb keeps only in-frame clonotypes and omits some of them. For V, J and clone size, that table is used; D and trimming come from the DNA. Here the sample spans 380,000 or so clones, roughly four fifths being singletons.

The rearrangement joins TRBV2 to TRBJ2-5; a possible D gene is TRBD2 (6 bases). The sample taken for sequencing was peripheral blood. This TCR was recovered from a human donor with acute or convalescent COVID-19. The donor label of this sample is uncertain. In DNA form, the CDR3 reads TGTGCCAGCAGTGTGCGGGGAGAGACCCAGTACTTC. This sequence encodes CASSVRGETQYF. The full variable domain, completed using reference TRBV2 and TRBJ2-5, is EPEVTQTPSHQVTQMGQEVILRCVPISNHLYFYWYRQILGQKVEFLVSFYNNEISEKSEIFDDQFSVERPDGSNFTLKIRSTKLEDSAMYFCASSVRGETQYFGPGTRLLVL.